This T cell receptor (beta chain) derives from a study of blood T cell repertoires in COVID-19 (dated by TCRdb to 2020 to 2022). In terms of the full investigation: Samples from collaborators originated in the United States, Italy and Spain and spanned both the acute and convalescent phases of COVID-19. The material from the prospective study consisted of cDNA or gDNA derived from T cells, B-cell-depleted T cells, or PBMCs. Deeply sampled blood TCRbeta repertoires from subjects exposed to, actively infected with, or recovered from COVID-19 were included in the dataset. A freely available public database, intended as a resource for researchers studying the immune response to SARS-CoV-2, is where the repertoires were released. Samples were obtained from the ongoing ImmuneRACE study (first 160 participants) and from 1,200 or so subjects provided by 6 global collaborators. A de-identified subject ID, COVID-19 status, age in years and sex were almost always included in the sample metadata. Where available, HLA class I and class II types were taken from metadata supplied by the sample provider and were not determined by assay-based typing.

One collaborating source in Seattle enrolled patients during active infection and followed them longitudinally through the course of disease. Whole blood was collected in K2EDTA tubes by collaborating institutions according to the institutions' own protocols. For TCRbeta analysis, collaborator samples were shipped as frozen whole blood, as isolated PBMCs, or as DNA extracted from either sample type. Overall results and qualifications from the work: How much clinical and demographic metadata was included differed by source and by participant, and the metadata was provided uncurated.

TCRbeta CDR3 regions were amplified from genomic DNA using the immunoSEQ Assay, a bias-controlled multiplex PCR. On the authors' methods: Within the assay, amplification of reference gene primers was used to estimate how many nucleated cells each sample contained. To quantify the absolute abundance of each unique TCRbeta CDR3 rearrangement, sequence reads were collapsed and filtered. For each sample, productive Simpson clonality was calculated as the square root of Simpson's diversity index across productive rearrangements. The immuneACCESS repertoire file appears here via TCRdb, limited to in-frame rearrangements. These files lack a portion of the clones; in checked studies, under half of the deficit traces to unresolved V genes, and the cause of the others is not known. V, J and clone size derive from that table, while D and trimming were established from the DNA sequence. Here the sample has under 200,000 clones; around 86% occur a single time. Around 0.6% of the sample comes from the top ten.

As for this clone: Its antigen is currently not known. The sample holds no much larger clone one base away, and base qualities are not on file.

The sequenced sample consisted of peripheral blood. The source is a man in his fifties or sixties with COVID-19, enrolled during active disease.

The nucleotide sequence is TGTGCCAGCAGCCTCGGGGGTACCGGGGAGCTGTTTTTT. The translation is CASSLGGTGELFF. The chain uses TRBV14 and TRBJ2-2; a tentative D match to TRBD2 spans 6 bases. V is cut by 4 bases and J by 5 bases, and the space between the germline ends is 8 bases. The CDR3 goes from the cysteine to the phenylalanine over 13 residues. The retained sequence is limited to the CDR3, 39 bases, with the frame set at the first base. CDR1 and CDR2, looked up from the germline V gene, are SGHDN and FVKESK.